The entry below describes one T cell receptor (beta chain). Its antigen is as yet unknown. The V and J ends lost 5 bases and 7 bases respectively, with 17 bases between them. CDR3 length: 15 residues. Germline V lookup: CDR1 SEHNR, CDR2 FQNEAQ (reference sequence). The PCR used 60 Vbeta and 13 Jbeta primers. Sequencing was performed with immunoSEQ multiplex PCR; in TCRdb, only in-frame clones are kept and a portion is missing. This sample has around 53,000 clones, with over 80% found just once. The sample belongs to a study of cytomegalovirus exposure and HLA in healthy donors. Findings and limits, study-wide: According to a later analysis, donors in an Asian-associated ancestry cluster reportedly had fewer N-insertions than the approximately 720-donor mean. The study labeled about 160 TCR beta chains cytomegalovirus-associated. Most of the TCR beta V segments (in an earlier analysis) were productive either about 87% or about 30% of the time.

This clonotype originated in a man aged 30 to 45 in good health and CMV-seronegative. Input material: PBMCs. The chain uses TRBV7-9 and TRBJ1-4; D uncertain. CDR3 in DNA: TGTGCCAGCAGCATTGAGTTGCGGGTCGGTGAAAAACTGTTTTTT. This encodes CASSIELRVGEKLFF.